This T cell receptor beta chain came from a study of high-grade serous ovarian cancer treatment subgroups. Study summary: Samples averaged 14,192 reads and several thousand unique TCR beta rearrangements.

Study-wide findings and caveats: Repertoire similarity ranged roughly 0.1 to 0.85 between tumors of one patient. Bulk tumor TCR sequencing gave no spatial information. The analyses considered CDR3 and ignored CDR1 and CDR2.

With respect to this clone: The target antigen is unknown.

Trimming removed 8 bases at V and 0 bases at J, with 4 bases between. CDR3 size: 11 residues. The germline V gene has CDR1 MNHNY and CDR2 SVGAGI (reference sequence). Sequenced by immunoSEQ multiplex PCR; TCRdb stores in-frame clones only, minus some. The sample holds around 8,500 clones, 60% to 85% seen once. The tumor samples were collected prior to definitive surgery or chemotherapy. The receptor was isolated from a human donor with high-grade serous ovarian cancer. J is TRBJ1-1 and V is TRBV6-6; D uncertain. The source material was tumor tissue. The CDR3 sequence: CASRLNTEAFF. As DNA, the CDR3 is TGTGCCAGCCGCCTGAACACTGAAGCTTTCTTT.